Reported below is one T cell receptor beta chain. Sequence at one end of the junction differs from germline and may be a read error. Blood RNA was derived from unsorted whole blood, and germline DNA was extracted too. CDR3 length equals 14 residues. Germline V CDR1 and CDR2: ENHRY, SYGVKD. The entry originates in a study of tumor-infiltrating lymphocytes in primary liver carcinoma. TCR beta cDNA came from roughly 0.45 ug total RNA, primed with a constant-region primer. ARM-PCR, slightly modified, supplied the TCR beta libraries through three nested multiplex PCR rounds. For about 11 cycles apiece, the opening two PCR rounds ran with TRBV1-TRBV30 forward primers and a C-beta reverse primer. In TCRdb, the multiplex PCR reads were re-called with MiXCR into one record per CDR3 protein. This sample has fewer than 350,000 distinct CDR3 sequences, with more than 55% found just once.

This rearrangement joins TRBV10-3 to TRBJ1-5; no reliable D call. The specimen was peripheral blood. The clonotype originates from a man in his forties with primary liver carcinoma and hepatitis B virus infection. CDR3 sequence reads: CAISDPTVNHPQHF. CDR3 DNA: TGTGCCATCAGTGATCCAACGGTGAATCATCCCCAGCATTTT.